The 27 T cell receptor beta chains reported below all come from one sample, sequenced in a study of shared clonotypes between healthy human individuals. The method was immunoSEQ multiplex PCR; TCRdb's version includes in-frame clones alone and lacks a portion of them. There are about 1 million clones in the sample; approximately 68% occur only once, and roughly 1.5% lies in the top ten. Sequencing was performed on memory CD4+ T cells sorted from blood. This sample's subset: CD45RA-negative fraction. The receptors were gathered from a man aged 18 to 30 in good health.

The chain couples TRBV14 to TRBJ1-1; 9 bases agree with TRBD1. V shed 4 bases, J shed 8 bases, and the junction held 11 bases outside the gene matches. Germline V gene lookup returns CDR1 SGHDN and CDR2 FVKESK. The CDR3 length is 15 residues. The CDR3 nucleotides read TGTGCCAGCAGCCCCCTGGGACAGGGCCCTCTGGAAGCTTTCTTT. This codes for CASSPLGQGPLEAFF. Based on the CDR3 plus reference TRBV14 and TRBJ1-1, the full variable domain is EAGVTQFPSHSVIEKGQTVTLRCDPISGHDNLYWYRRVMGKEIKFLLHFVKESKQDESGMPNNRFLAERTGGTYSTLKVQPAELEDSGVYFCASSPLGQGPLEAFFGQGTRLTVV.

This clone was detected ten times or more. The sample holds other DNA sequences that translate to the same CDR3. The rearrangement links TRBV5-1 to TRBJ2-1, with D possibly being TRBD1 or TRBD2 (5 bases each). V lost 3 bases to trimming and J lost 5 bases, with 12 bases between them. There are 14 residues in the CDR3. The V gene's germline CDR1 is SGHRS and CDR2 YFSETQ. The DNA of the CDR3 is TGCGCCAGCAGCTCGGGGACCGGAAACAATGAGCAGTTCTTC. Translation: CASSSGTGNNEQFF.

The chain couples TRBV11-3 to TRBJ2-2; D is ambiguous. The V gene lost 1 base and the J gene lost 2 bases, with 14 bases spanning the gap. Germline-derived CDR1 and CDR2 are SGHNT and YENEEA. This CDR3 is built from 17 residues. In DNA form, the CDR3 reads TGTGCCAGCAGCTTAGGTTTGGGTCTCGAAAACACCGGGGAGCTGTTTTTT. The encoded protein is CASSLGLGLENTGELFF. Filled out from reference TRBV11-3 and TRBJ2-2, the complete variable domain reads EAGVVQSPRYKIIEKKQPVAFWCNPISGHNTLYWYLQNLGQGPELLIRYENEEAVDDSQLPKDRFSAERLKGVDSTLKIQPAELGDSAVYLCASSLGLGLENTGELFFGEGSRLTVL.

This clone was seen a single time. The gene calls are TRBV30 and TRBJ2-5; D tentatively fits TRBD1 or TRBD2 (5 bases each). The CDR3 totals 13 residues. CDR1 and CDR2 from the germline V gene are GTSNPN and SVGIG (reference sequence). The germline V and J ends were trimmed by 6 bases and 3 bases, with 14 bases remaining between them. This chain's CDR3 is CACFSGLKETQYF. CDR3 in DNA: TGTGCCTGTTTCTCGGGGCTAAAAGAGACCCAGTACTTC.

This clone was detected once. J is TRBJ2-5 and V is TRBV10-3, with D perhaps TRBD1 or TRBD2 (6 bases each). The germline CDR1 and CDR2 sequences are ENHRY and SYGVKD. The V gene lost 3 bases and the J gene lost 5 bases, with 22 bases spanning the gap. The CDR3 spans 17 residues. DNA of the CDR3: TGTGCCATCAGTGACCCTAGGGGGAGGAGGGTGACGGAGACCCAGTACTTC. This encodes CAISDPRGRRVTETQYF.

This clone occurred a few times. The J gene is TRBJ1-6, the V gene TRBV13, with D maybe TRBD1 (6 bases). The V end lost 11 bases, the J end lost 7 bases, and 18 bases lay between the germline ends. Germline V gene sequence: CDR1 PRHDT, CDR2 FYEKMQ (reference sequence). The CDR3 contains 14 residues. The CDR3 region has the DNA TGTGCCTGCGGGCGGGGCAGGGGAAATTCACCCCTCCACTTT. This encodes CACGRGRGNSPLHF.

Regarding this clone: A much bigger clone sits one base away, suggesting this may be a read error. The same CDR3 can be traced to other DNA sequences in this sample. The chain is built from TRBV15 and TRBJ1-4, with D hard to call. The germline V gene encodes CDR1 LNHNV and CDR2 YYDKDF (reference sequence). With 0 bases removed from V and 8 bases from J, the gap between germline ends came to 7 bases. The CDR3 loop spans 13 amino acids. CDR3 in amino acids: CATSRDPGEKLFF. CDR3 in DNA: TGTGCCACCAGCAGAGACCCGGGGGAAAAACTGTTTTTT.

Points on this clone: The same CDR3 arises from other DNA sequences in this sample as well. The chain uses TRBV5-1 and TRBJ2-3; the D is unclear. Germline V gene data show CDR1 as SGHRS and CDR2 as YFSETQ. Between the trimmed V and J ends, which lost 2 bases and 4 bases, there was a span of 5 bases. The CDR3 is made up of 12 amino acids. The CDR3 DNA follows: TGCGCCAGCAGCTTCTCAGCAGATACGCAGTATTTT. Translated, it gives CASSFSADTQYF.

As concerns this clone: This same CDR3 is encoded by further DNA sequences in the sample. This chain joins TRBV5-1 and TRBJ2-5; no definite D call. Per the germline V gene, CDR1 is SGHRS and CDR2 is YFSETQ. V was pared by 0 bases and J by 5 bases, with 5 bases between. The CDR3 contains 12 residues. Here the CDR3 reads CASSLARETQYF. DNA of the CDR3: TGCGCCAGCAGCTTGGCCCGCGAGACCCAGTACTTC.

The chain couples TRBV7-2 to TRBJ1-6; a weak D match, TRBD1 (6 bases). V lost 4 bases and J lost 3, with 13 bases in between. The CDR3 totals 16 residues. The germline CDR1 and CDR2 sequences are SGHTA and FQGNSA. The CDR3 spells CASSSTGTDYNSPLHF. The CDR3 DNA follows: TGTGCCAGCAGCTCTACAGGGACCGACTATAATTCACCCCTCCACTTT.

CDR3: CASSSYGQLELTEAFF. In DNA, the CDR3 is TGTGCCAGCAGCTCCTACGGACAGTTGGAACTCACTGAAGCTTTCTTT. V and J are TRBV11-2 and TRBJ1-1; D is possibly TRBD1 (6 bases). The CDR3 covers 16 residues. Trimming took 4 bases from V and 4 from J, leaving 19 bases between them. CDR1 SGHAT and CDR2 FQNNGV come from the germline V gene.

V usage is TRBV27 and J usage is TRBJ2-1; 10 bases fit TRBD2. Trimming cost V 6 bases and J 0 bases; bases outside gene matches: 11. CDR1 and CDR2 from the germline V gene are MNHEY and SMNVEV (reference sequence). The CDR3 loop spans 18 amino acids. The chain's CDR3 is CASSIGLAGVPSYNEQFF. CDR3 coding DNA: TGTGCCAGCAGCATCGGGCTAGCGGGAGTTCCCTCCTACAATGAGCAGTTCTTC.

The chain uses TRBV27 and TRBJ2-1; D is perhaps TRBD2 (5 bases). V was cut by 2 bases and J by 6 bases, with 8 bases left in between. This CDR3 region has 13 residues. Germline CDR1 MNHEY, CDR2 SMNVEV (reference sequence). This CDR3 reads CASSLEGINEQFF. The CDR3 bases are TGTGCCAGCAGTTTAGAGGGAATCAATGAGCAGTTCTTC.

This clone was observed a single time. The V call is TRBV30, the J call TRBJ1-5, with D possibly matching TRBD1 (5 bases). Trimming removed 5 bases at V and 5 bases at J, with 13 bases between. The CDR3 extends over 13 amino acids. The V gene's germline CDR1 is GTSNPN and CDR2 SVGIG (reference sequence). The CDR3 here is CAWGGTYDQPQHF. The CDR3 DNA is TGTGCCTGGGGGGGGACTTACGATCAGCCCCAGCATTTT.

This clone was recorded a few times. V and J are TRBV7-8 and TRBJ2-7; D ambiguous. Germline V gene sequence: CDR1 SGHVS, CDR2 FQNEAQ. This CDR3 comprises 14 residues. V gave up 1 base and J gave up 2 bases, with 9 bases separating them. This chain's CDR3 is CASSLVQATYEQYF. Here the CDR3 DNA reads TGTGCCAGCAGCTTAGTTCAGGCTACCTACGAGCAGTACTTC.

CDR3: CASSPLYTGGDEKLFF. The CDR3 DNA follows: TGTGCCAGCAGCCCCCTTTATACAGGGGGCGATGAAAAACTGTTTTTT. The chain has TRBV5-5 and TRBJ1-4, with 9 bases identical to TRBD1. V dropped 4 bases and J dropped 6; count of bases not matched to a gene: 10. This CDR3 has 16 amino acids. Germline V gene sequence: CDR1 SGHKS, CDR2 YYEKEE (reference sequence). Together with reference TRBV5-5 and TRBJ1-4, the CDR3 gives the full variable domain: DAGVTQSPTHLIKTRGQQVTLRCSPISGHKSVSWYQQVLGQGPQFIFQYYEKEERGRGNFPDRFSARQFPNYSSELNVNALLLGDSALYLCASSPLYTGGDEKLFFGSGTQLSVL.

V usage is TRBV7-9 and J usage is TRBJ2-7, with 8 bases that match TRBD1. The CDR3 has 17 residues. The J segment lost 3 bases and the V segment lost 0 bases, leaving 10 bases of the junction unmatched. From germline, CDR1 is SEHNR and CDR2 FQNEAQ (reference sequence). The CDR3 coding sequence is TGTGCCAGCAGCTTAGCATTCGGACAGGGAGGTAGCTACGAGCAGTACTTC. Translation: CASSLAFGQGGSYEQYF.

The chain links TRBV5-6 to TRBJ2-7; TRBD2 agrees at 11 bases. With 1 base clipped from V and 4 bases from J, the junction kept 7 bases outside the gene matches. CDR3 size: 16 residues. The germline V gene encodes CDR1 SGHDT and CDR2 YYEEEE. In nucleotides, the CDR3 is TGTGCCAGCAGCTTGAAACTAGCGGGGGCCGGATACGAGCAGTACTTC. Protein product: CASSLKLAGAGYEQYF.

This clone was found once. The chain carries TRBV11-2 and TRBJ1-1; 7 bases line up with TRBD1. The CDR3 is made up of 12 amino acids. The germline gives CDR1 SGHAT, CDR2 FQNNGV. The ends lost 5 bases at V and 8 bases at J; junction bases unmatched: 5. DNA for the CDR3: TGTGCCAGCAGCCCCCAGGACAGGGAAGCTTTCTTT. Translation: CASSPQDREAFF.

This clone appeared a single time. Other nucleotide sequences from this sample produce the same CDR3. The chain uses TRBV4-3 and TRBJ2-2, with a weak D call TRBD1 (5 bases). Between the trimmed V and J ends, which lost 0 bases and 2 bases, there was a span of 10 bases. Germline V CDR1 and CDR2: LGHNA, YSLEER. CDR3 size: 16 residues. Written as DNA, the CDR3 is TGCGCCAGCAGCCAAGATCCGACAGCAAACACCGGGGAGCTGTTTTTT. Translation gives CASSQDPTANTGELFF.

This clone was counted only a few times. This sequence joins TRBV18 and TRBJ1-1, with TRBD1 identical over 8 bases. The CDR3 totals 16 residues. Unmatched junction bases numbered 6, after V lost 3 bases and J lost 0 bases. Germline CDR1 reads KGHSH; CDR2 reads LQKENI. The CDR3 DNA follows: TGTGCCAGCTCACCGCTAGTGGGACAGGTGAACACTGAAGCTTTCTTT. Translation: CASSPLVGQVNTEAFF.

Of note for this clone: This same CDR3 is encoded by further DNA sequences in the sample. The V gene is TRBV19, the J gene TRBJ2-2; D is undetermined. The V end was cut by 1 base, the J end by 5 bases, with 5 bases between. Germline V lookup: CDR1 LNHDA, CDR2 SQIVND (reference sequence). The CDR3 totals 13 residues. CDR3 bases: TGTGCCAGTAGTATAGTGAGGACCGGGGAGCTGTTTTTT. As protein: CASSIVRTGELFF.

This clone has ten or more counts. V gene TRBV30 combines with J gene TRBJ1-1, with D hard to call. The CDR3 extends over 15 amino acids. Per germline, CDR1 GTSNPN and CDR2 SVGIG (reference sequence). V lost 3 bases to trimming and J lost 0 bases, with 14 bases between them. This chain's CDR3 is CAWSTGRVLNTEAFF. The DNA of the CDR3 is TGTGCCTGGAGCACCGGAAGGGTTCTGAACACTGAAGCTTTCTTT.

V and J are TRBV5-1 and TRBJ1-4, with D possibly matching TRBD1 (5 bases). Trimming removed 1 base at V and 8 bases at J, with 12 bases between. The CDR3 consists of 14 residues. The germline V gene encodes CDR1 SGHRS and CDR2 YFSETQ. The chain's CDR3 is CASSLRGVSEKLFF. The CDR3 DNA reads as TGCGCCAGCAGCTTGCGAGGGGTGAGCGAAAAACTGTTTTTT.

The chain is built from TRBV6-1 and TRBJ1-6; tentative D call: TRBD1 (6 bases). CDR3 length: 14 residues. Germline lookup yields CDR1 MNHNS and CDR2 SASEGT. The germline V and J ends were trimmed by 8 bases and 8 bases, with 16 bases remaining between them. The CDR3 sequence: CASEAGTHHSPLHF. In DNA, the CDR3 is TGTGCCAGCGAGGCCGGGACACATCATTCACCCCTCCACTTT.

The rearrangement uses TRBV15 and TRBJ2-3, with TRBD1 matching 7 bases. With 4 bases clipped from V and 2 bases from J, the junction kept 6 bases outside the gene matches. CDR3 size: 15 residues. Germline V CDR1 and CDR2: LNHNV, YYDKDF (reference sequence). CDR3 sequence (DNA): TGTGCCACCAGCACCGGGACAGAGAACACAGATACGCAGTATTTT. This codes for CATSTGTENTDTQYF.

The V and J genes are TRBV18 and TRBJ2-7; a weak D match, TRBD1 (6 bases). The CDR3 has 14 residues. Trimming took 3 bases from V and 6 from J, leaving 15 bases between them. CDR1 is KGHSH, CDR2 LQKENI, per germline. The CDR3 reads CASSPIQGPGEQYF. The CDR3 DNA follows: TGTGCCAGCTCACCTATACAGGGACCAGGCGAGCAGTACTTC. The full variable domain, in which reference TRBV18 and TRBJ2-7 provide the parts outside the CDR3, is NAGVMQNPRHLVRRRGQEARLRCSPMKGHSHVYWYRQLPEEGLKFMVYLQKENIIDESGMPKERFSAEFPKEGPSILRIQQVVRGDSAAYFCASSPIQGPGEQYFGPGTRLTVT.